The 12 T cell receptor beta chains given below trace back to one sample, sequenced in a study of graft-versus-host responses after intestinal transplantation. Sequenced by immunoSEQ multiplex PCR; TCRdb stores in-frame clones only, minus some. The sample consists of roughly 100,000 clones, about 90% of them appearing once. These receptors' targets are unknown. Source: unstimulated CD4+ T cells sorted from spleen or lymph node cells, taken before intestinal transplant. These receptors all stem from a human donor who received an intestinal transplant.

The J gene is TRBJ1-5, the V gene TRBV12-5; 7 positions agree with TRBD1. Losses at the gene ends were 6 bases for V and 2 bases for J; bases not matched to a gene: 10. The CDR3 loop spans 16 amino acids. Germline V CDR1 and CDR2: LGHNT, FRNRAP. CDR3 residues: CASGQNGQVGNQPQHF. For the CDR3, the DNA is TGTGCTAGTGGCCAGAACGGACAGGTCGGCAATCAGCCCCAGCATTTT.

The chain recombines TRBV7-2 with TRBJ2-1, with 8 bases aligning to TRBD1. The CDR3 length is 15 residues. V gave up 5 bases and J gave up 4 bases; unmatched junction bases: 7. Germline V lookup: CDR1 SGHTA, CDR2 FQGNSA. The DNA of the CDR3 is TGTGCCAGCAGCCCAGGACAGGGTCCATACAATGAGCAGTTCTTC. Protein: CASSPGQGPYNEQFF.

This clone was seen only a few times. The V gene is TRBV19, the J gene TRBJ1-6; D gene uncertain. The CDR3 is 14 residues long. CDR1 LNHDA and CDR2 SQIVND come from the germline V gene (reference sequence). Deletions cut 4 bases from V and 7 bases from J, with 11 bases between. CDR3: CASSTDGLNSPLHF. The CDR3 nucleotides read TGTGCCAGTAGTACGGACGGACTGAATTCACCCCTCCACTTT.

The chain couples TRBV30 to TRBJ2-1, with 10 bases lining up with TRBD1. J was trimmed by 8 bases and V by 3 bases; bases with no gene match: 4. This CDR3 is 13 amino acids long. CDR1 and CDR2 from the germline V gene are GTSNPN and SVGIG (reference sequence). The CDR3 is CAWRDRGADEQFF. The CDR3 DNA is TGTGCCTGGAGGGACAGGGGGGCGGATGAGCAGTTCTTC.

This chain connects TRBV7-2 to TRBJ1-6, with D uncertain. V lost 1 base, J lost 5 bases, and 9 bases lay in between. CDR3 length equals 15 residues. Germline-derived CDR1 and CDR2 are SGHTA and FQGNSA. This CDR3 reads CASSLVGQNNSPLHF. The DNA for the CDR3 is TGTGCCAGCAGCTTAGTGGGCCAAAATAATTCACCCCTCCACTTT.

This chain links TRBV27 with TRBJ2-3; unclear D gene. This CDR3 has 14 residues. V was clipped by 7 bases and J by 5 bases, with 16 bases between them. The germline V gene has CDR1 MNHEY and CDR2 SMNVEV (reference sequence). CDR3 loop: CASIQFPPVDTQYF. The CDR3 bases are TGTGCCAGCATTCAATTCCCGCCGGTAGATACGCAGTATTTT.

This sequence joins TRBV11-2 and TRBJ2-1; 8 bases fit TRBD2. CDR1 is SGHAT and CDR2 is FQNNGV in the germline V gene. The CDR3 has 14 residues. The V and J ends lost 6 bases and 6 bases, in that order; junction bases with no gene match: 7. CDR3 nucleotides: TGTGCCAGCAGATACTCCGGGACTAGCAATGAGCAGTTCTTC. It translates to CASRYSGTSNEQFF.

V is TRBV5-1 and J is TRBJ2-1, with 8 bases fitting TRBD1. Trimming removed 4 bases from V and 2 bases from J; junction bases left unmatched: 8. The CDR3 runs 16 residues. The germline V gene encodes CDR1 SGHRS and CDR2 YFSETQ. CDR3 DNA sequence: TGCGCCAGCAGCCCTGGACAGGGAATAACCTACAATGAGCAGTTCTTC. Translation gives CASSPGQGITYNEQFF.

This sequence joins TRBV29-1 and TRBJ1-1; TRBD1 might be the D (5 bases). V dropped 6 bases and J dropped 5 bases, with 16 bases sitting between them. From germline, CDR1 is SQVTM and CDR2 ANQGSEA. This CDR3 comprises 13 residues. CDR3 nucleotide sequence: TGCAGCGTGCCCCGGGGCCGCACTACTGAAGCTTTCTTT. Its translation: CSVPRGRTTEAFF.

The rearrangement uses TRBV9 and TRBJ2-7; 7 nucleotides agree with TRBD1. The V segment lost 2 bases and the J segment 0 bases; nucleotides outside the gene matches: 5. There are 15 residues in the CDR3. Germline V CDR1 and CDR2: SGDLS, YYNGEE. This chain's CDR3 is CASSVGRGSSYEQYF. The CDR3 nucleotides are TGTGCCAGCAGCGTGGGCAGGGGGAGCTCCTACGAGCAGTACTTC.

Concerning this clone: The identical CDR3 is also encoded by other nucleotide sequences in the sample. The chain carries TRBV28 and TRBJ1-6, with 7 bases fitting TRBD1. CDR1 MDHEN and CDR2 SYDVKM come from the germline V gene. The CDR3 contains 19 residues. V lost 1 base to trimming and J lost 0 bases; unmatched junction nucleotides: 9. The CDR3 sequence is CASSLFSGGGSSYNSPLHF. CDR3 coding DNA: TGTGCCAGCAGTTTATTCTCAGGGGGAGGAAGCTCCTATAATTCACCCCTCCACTTT.

The CDR3: CASSSRDSLFYEQYF. In DNA, the CDR3 is TGTGCCAGCAGCAGCCGGGACTCCCTCTTCTACGAGCAGTACTTC. The rearrangement links TRBV21-1 to TRBJ2-7; the table gives TRBD2 as D, unverified against the DNA. TRBV21-1 is a documented pseudogene. The CDR3 loop spans 15 amino acids.